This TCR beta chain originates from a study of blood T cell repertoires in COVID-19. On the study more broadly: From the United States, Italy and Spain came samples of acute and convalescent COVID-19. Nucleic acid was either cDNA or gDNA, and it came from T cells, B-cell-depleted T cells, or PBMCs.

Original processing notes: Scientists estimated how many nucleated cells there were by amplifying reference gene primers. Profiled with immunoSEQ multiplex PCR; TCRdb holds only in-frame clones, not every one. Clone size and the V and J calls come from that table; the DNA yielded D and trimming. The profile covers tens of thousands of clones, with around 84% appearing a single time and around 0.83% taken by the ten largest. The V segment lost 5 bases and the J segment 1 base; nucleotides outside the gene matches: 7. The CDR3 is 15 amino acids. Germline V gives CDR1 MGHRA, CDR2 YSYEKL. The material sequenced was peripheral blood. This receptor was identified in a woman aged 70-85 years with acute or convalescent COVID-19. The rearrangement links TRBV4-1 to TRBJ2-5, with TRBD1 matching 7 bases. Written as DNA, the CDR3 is TGCGCCAGCAGCTCACAAACAGGGGTCCAAGAGACCCAGTACTTC. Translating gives CASSSQTGVQETQYF.